A single sample gave rise to the 32 T cell receptor beta chains below, sequenced in a study of T cells after yellow fever vaccination. TCRdb reprocessed the 5' RACE reads via MiXCR and lists one record per CDR3 protein. This sample has roughly 310,000 distinct CDR3 sequences, with more than 8.5% found just once. The sequencing used PBMCs, collected on the day of the first yellow fever vaccination. The receptors were gathered from a man in his late teens or twenties who received the YFV17D yellow fever vaccine.

The CDR3 protein is CASRTAGATKDTQYF. The CDR3 DNA sequence: TGTGCCAGCAGAACAGCGGGTGCTACTAAAGATACGCAGTATTTT. The gene calls are TRBV2 and TRBJ2-3; tentatively, D is TRBD2 (6 bases). The CDR3 consists of 15 residues. Between the trimmed V and J ends, which lost 6 bases and 5 bases, there was a span of 18 bases. The germline gives CDR1 SNHLY, CDR2 FYNNEI.

The J gene is TRBJ2-1, the V gene TRBV6-2 or TRBV6-3; no definite D call. This CDR3 region has 14 residues. V dropped 7 bases and J dropped 0 bases, with 10 bases sitting between them. CDR1 and CDR2 from the germline V gene are MNHEY and SVGEGT. The DNA for the CDR3 is TGTGCCAGCATTAATACCGACTCCTACAATGAGCAGTTCTTC. Amino acid sequence: CASINTDSYNEQFF.

This clonotype was recorded a few times. The gene calls are TRBV20-1 and TRBJ2-6; D is uncertain. V was clipped by 1 base and J by 4 bases, with 8 bases between them. The CDR3 consists of 14 residues. The germline CDR1 and CDR2 sequences are DFQATT and SNEGSKA (reference sequence). The CDR3 is CSARARLGANVLTF. CDR3 bases: TGCAGTGCTAGAGCCCGCTTAGGGGCCAACGTCCTGACTTTC.

This clonotype was detected only a few times. The V and J genes are TRBV4-1 and TRBJ2-3; D is undetermined. Trimming took off 4 bases at V and 3 bases at J, with 20 bases between the two ends. Germline CDR1 MGHRA, CDR2 YSYEKL. The CDR3 has 17 residues. The CDR3 here is CASSLQTTSYNTDTQYF. In DNA, the CDR3 is TGCGCCAGCAGCCTCCAGACCACTTCGTATAATACAGATACGCAGTATTTT.

V usage is TRBV5-4 and J usage is TRBJ2-2, with 10 nucleotides matching TRBD2. Germline lookup yields CDR1 SGHNT and CDR2 YYREEE (reference sequence). The junction had 6 bases not matched to a gene; V was cut back by 3 bases and J by 4 bases. There are 16 residues in the CDR3. Here the CDR3 reads CASSSAKRGGTGELFF. In DNA form, the CDR3 reads TGTGCCAGCAGCTCCGCCAAGCGGGGGGGCACCGGGGAGCTGTTTTTT.

The gene calls are TRBV10-3 and TRBJ2-7; the match to TRBD1 covers 7 bases. The V and J ends lost 11 bases and 6 bases, in that order; junction bases with no gene match: 10. The CDR3 consists of 12 residues. The V gene's germline CDR1 is ENHRY and CDR2 SYGVKD. The DNA of the CDR3 is TGTGCCCCCGACAGGGCAGTGCGCGAGCAGTACTTC. This gives the protein CAPDRAVREQYF.

This rearrangement joins TRBV12-3 or TRBV12-4 to TRBJ2-2; D is unresolved. Between the trimmed V and J ends, which lost 2 bases and 6 bases, there was a span of 10 bases. CDR3 length: 14 residues. In DNA form, the CDR3 reads TGTGCCAGCAGTTTAAATGGGTTCGCCGGGGAGCTGTTTTTT. Translated: CASSLNGFAGELFF.

The chain employs TRBV20-1 and TRBJ1-5; D possibly corresponds to TRBD1 (5 bases). The CDR3 is made up of 14 amino acids. Looked up from germline, CDR1 is DFQATT and CDR2 is SNEGSKA (reference sequence). V lost 4 bases and J lost 4, with 14 bases in between. The CDR3 DNA is TGCAGTGCTAACCGGGGGGACGAAAATCAGCCCCAGCATTTT. Encoded protein: CSANRGDENQPQHF.

The chain links TRBV7-2 to TRBJ1-6; the match to TRBD1 covers 7 bases. Germline trimming cut 5 bases from V and 11 bases from J; bases unmatched to any gene: 12. Germline lookup yields CDR1 SGHTA and CDR2 FQGNSA. This CDR3 contains 15 residues. The CDR3 DNA reads TGTGCCAGCAGCCTATACCGACAGGGCTCGGCACCCCTCCACTTT. As protein: CASSLYRQGSAPLHF.

This rearrangement joins TRBV7-2 to TRBJ2-1; 10 bases are a match to TRBD1. With V trimmed by 3 bases and J by 4 bases, 6 bases remained unmatched. The germline CDR1 and CDR2 sequences are SGHTA and FQGNSA. The CDR3 sequence is 16 residues long. This chain's CDR3 is CASSFSRTGGYNEQFF. The DNA of the CDR3 is TGTGCCAGCAGCTTCTCCAGGACAGGGGGTTACAATGAGCAGTTCTTC.

This clonotype was observed a few times. V gene TRBV5-1 combines with J gene TRBJ2-3; 10 bases line up with TRBD2. V shed 4 bases, J shed 1 base, and the junction held 6 bases outside the gene matches. This CDR3 is built from 16 residues. Germline CDR1 reads SGHRS; CDR2 reads YFSETQ. The chain's CDR3 is CASSVSGLAGTDTQYF. In DNA form, the CDR3 reads TGCGCCAGCAGCGTTTCAGGACTAGCGGGCACAGATACGCAGTATTTT.

With respect to this clonotype: The junction differs from germline at one of its ends, possibly a read error. V and J are TRBV4-1 and TRBJ1-2; D not resolved. Germline CDR1 and CDR2: MGHRA and YSYEKL. This CDR3 is built from 14 residues. The CDR3 reads CASRQGPGTYGYTF. The CDR3 nucleotides are TGCGCCAGCAGACAAGGTCCGGGTACCTATGGCTACACCTTC.

The chain carries TRBV29-1 and TRBJ1-3; possible D gene TRBD1, 5 bases. V dropped 7 bases and J dropped 3 bases, with 19 bases sitting between them. Germline V CDR1 and CDR2: SQVTM, ANQGSEA. The CDR3 is 15 amino acids. The CDR3, as DNA: TGCAGCGCTGCGGGACTTGGGGGGTATGGAAACACCATATATTTT. Translated, it gives CSAAGLGGYGNTIYF.

This clonotype was seen many times. The chain employs TRBV20-1 and TRBJ2-1, with 13 nucleotides matching TRBD2. The trim removed 3 bases at V and 4 bases at J, leaving 0 bases unmatched. Germline CDR1 reads DFQATT; CDR2 reads SNEGSKA (reference sequence). This CDR3 is built from 14 residues. The CDR3 sequence is CSARTSGGYNEQFF. The CDR3 nucleotides are TGCAGTGCTAGGACTAGCGGGGGGTACAATGAGCAGTTCTTC.

This chain uses TRBV6-1 with TRBJ1-5, with a possible D match to TRBD1 (5 bases). The germline V gene has CDR1 MNHNS and CDR2 SASEGT. V was cut by 7 bases and J by 7 bases, with 14 bases left in between. The CDR3 is 13 residues long. CDR3 sequence: CASTEQGHQPQHF. In DNA form, the CDR3 reads TGTGCCAGCACCGAGCAGGGCCACCAGCCCCAGCATTTT.

V usage is TRBV12-3 or TRBV12-4 and J usage is TRBJ1-5, with a weak D call TRBD1 (6 bases). Deletions cut 7 bases from V and 5 bases from J, with 24 bases between. CDR3 size: 17 residues. The CDR3 nucleotides are TGTGCCAGCACCCAACAGGGTGCCGCTACCCGTGATCAGCCCCAGCATTTT. This translates into CASTQQGAATRDQPQHF.

V is TRBV20-1 and J is TRBJ1-6; D gene unclear. The CDR3 sequence is 13 residues long. V lost 2 bases and J lost 3, with 5 bases in between. The germline V gene encodes CDR1 DFQATT and CDR2 SNEGSKA (reference sequence). In DNA, the CDR3 is TGCAGTGCTAGACCGAACTATAATTCACCCCTCCACTTT. It yields the protein CSARPNYNSPLHF.

Ten or more counts support this clonotype. The V call is TRBV3-1, the J call TRBJ2-3; a possible D gene is TRBD1 (6 bases). The CDR3 has 15 amino acids. Trimming removed 6 bases from V and 1 base from J, with 14 bases in between. Germline loops: CDR1 LGHDT, CDR2 YNNKEL (reference sequence). The CDR3, as DNA: TGTGCCAGCAGGAACAGGGAGAGGGGCACAGATACGCAGTATTTT. Translated, it gives CASRNRERGTDTQYF.

V and J are TRBV5-5 and TRBJ1-2, with TRBD1 as a possible D gene (6 bases). The V gene's germline CDR1 is SGHKS and CDR2 YYEKEE (reference sequence). This CDR3 has 14 residues. V was pared by 5 bases and J by 2 bases, with 13 bases between. The CDR3 spells CASSTGSSNYGYTF. The CDR3 DNA sequence: TGTGCCAGCAGTACAGGGTCGTCCAACTATGGCTACACCTTC.

Points on this clonotype: This is likely a read error, given that the CDR3 carries no conserved phenylalanine or tryptophan at its end. The chain carries TRBV9 and TRBJ2-2; D is ambiguous. The V gene's germline CDR1 is SGDLS and CDR2 YYNGEE. V lost 0 bases and J 6 bases, leaving 3 bases between the germline ends. This CDR3 is 12 amino acids long. The CDR3 loop is CASSVGSGELFL. CDR3 DNA sequence: TGTGCCAGCAGCGTAGGTTCCGGGGAGCTGTTTCTT.

The rearrangement uses TRBV5-1 and TRBJ2-5; TRBD1 is a possible D gene (6 bases). The V and J ends lost 3 bases and 2 bases respectively, with 14 bases between them. The length of the CDR3 is 15 residues. Germline-derived CDR1 and CDR2 are SGHRS and YFSETQ. The CDR3: CASSSYTGSQETQYF. DNA for the CDR3: TGCGCCAGCAGCTCTTATACAGGGTCTCAAGAGACCCAGTACTTC.

This clonotype was recorded a few times. The chain carries TRBV18 and TRBJ2-7, with a weak D call TRBD1 (6 bases). This CDR3 region has 15 residues. Germline V lookup: CDR1 KGHSH, CDR2 LQKENI. V was cut by 3 bases and J by 0 bases, with 12 bases left in between. This CDR3 reads CASSPRTEISYEQYF. The CDR3 bases are TGTGCCAGCTCACCTAGGACAGAGATCTCCTACGAGCAGTACTTC.

V is TRBV20-1 and J is TRBJ2-7, with 7 bases fitting TRBD1. This CDR3 spans 14 amino acids. Trimming took 6 bases from V and 6 from J; bases not matched to a gene: 14. Germline V lookup: CDR1 DFQATT, CDR2 SNEGSKA (reference sequence). The CDR3 is CSAPPPAGGGEQYF. The DNA for the CDR3 is TGCAGTGCCCCACCCCCCGCAGGGGGTGGCGAGCAGTACTTC.

This clonotype was counted a few times. The chain couples TRBV3-1 to TRBJ1-2; possible D gene TRBD1, 5 bases. CDR3 length: 14 residues. The germline gives CDR1 LGHDT, CDR2 YNNKEL (reference sequence). V lost 6 bases, J lost 5 bases, and 16 bases lay in between. The CDR3 sequence is CASSQQASGYGYTF. The CDR3 bases are TGTGCCAGCAGTCAACAGGCTTCTGGGTATGGCTACACCTTC. Using reference TRBV3-1 and TRBJ1-2 for the parts outside the CDR3, the full variable domain is DTAVSQTPKYLVTQMGNDKSIKCEQNLGHDTMYWYKQDSKKFLKIMFSYNNKELIINETVPNRFSPKSPDKAHLNLHINSLELGDSAVYFCASSQQASGYGYTFGSGTRLTVV.

The chain combines TRBV14 with TRBJ1-2; no firm D call. The germline V gene has CDR1 SGHDN and CDR2 FVKESK. The CDR3 loop spans 14 amino acids. Between the trimmed V and J ends, which lost 4 bases and 4 bases, there was a span of 13 bases. The CDR3, as DNA: TGTGCCAGCAGCCCGACCCGGCAGTTCTATGGCTACACCTTC. This gives the protein CASSPTRQFYGYTF.

This chain uses TRBV6-2 or TRBV6-3 with TRBJ1-1; possibly TRBD1 for D (5 bases). V was pared by 2 bases and J by 6 bases, with 13 bases between. Looked up from germline, CDR1 is MNHEY and CDR2 is SVGEGT. This CDR3 region has 14 residues. The CDR3 coding sequence is TGTGCCAGCAGTTACAGCGGGGGTTACTCTGAAGCTTTCTTT. Translation: CASSYSGGYSEAFF.

This clonotype was counted between two and nine times. V gene TRBV28 combines with J gene TRBJ1-1, with no clear D. V dropped 6 bases and J dropped 5 bases, with 16 bases sitting between them. This CDR3 contains 14 residues. Per the germline V gene, CDR1 is MDHEN and CDR2 is SYDVKM. The chain's CDR3 is CASRPGGLGTEAFF. CDR3 coding DNA: TGTGCCAGCAGACCAGGTGGCCTCGGGACTGAAGCTTTCTTT.

As concerns this clonotype: A read error may explain this, as a much larger clone is one base away. The chain carries TRBV6-6 and TRBJ1-1; D unclear. CDR1 is MNHNY and CDR2 is SVGAGI in the germline V gene (reference sequence). CDR3 size: 13 residues. DNA for the CDR3: TGTGTCAGCAGTTACAAAGGATGGGATGAAGCTTTCTTT. Residues: CVSSYKGWDEAFF.

J is TRBJ2-5 and V is TRBV2, with D tentatively TRBD2 (7 bases). V lost 4 bases and J lost 5, with 14 bases in between. The CDR3 loop spans 14 amino acids. Germline V CDR1 and CDR2: SNHLY, FYNNEI. The DNA for the CDR3 is TGTGCCAGCAGTGTTTTCGGGGGGCAGGAGACCCAGTACTTC. It codes for CASSVFGGQETQYF.

The table lists this clonotype with a few counts. The rearrangement uses TRBV7-2 and TRBJ2-7; D may correspond to TRBD1 or TRBD2 (5 bases each). CDR1 SGHTA and CDR2 FQGNSA come from the germline V gene. The CDR3 length is 16 residues. Trimming removed 3 bases from V and 3 bases from J, with 18 bases in between. The CDR3 region has the DNA TGTGCCAGCAGCTTGGGGCACCCCGCTGGGGGCTACGAGCAGTACTTC. Its translation: CASSLGHPAGGYEQYF.

Only a few counts were recorded for this clonotype. The rearrangement joins TRBV18 to TRBJ2-2; tentative D call: TRBD1 (5 bases). This CDR3 is built from 16 residues. Trimming cost V 5 bases and J 0 bases, with 13 bases left between them. Germline V CDR1 and CDR2: KGHSH, LQKENI. The CDR3: CASSFWGRANTGELFF. In nucleotides, the CDR3 is TGTGCCAGCTCATTTTGGGGCAGAGCGAACACCGGGGAGCTGTTTTTT.

V and J are TRBV6-1 and TRBJ1-2; no reliable D call. CDR1 and CDR2 (germline): MNHNS, SASEGT. This CDR3 spans 12 amino acids. Trimming removed 3 bases from V and 8 bases from J, with 10 bases in between. The CDR3 region is CASSDRPQGYTF. DNA of the CDR3: TGTGCCAGCAGTGACAGGCCGCAGGGCTACACCTTC.